What follows are 23 T cell receptor beta chains derived from one specimen sequenced in a study of T cell responses to AZD1222 COVID-19 vaccine. Data came from immunoSEQ multiplex PCR; TCRdb stores just in-frame clones and leaves some out. The sample yields about 180,000 clones, about 88% seen once. Sequenced here: peripheral blood, sampled on day 0 of AZD1222 vaccination. These receptors were taken from an adult in good health.

The chain links TRBV23-1 to TRBJ1-3; D is perhaps TRBD1 (6 bases). TRBV23-1 has ORF status, its function being uncertain. V lost 8 bases and J lost 8, with 19 bases in between. The CDR3 has 14 residues. For the CDR3, the DNA is TGCGCCAGCCGCCCTTCTTACAGGGAAGACACCATATATTTT. It yields the protein CASRPSYREDTIYF.

The rearrangement joins TRBV11-3 to TRBJ2-3, with D unresolved. This CDR3 spans 14 amino acids. V was pared by 5 bases and J by 4 bases, with 13 bases between. Per the germline V gene, CDR1 is SGHNT and CDR2 is YENEEA. The DNA of the CDR3 is TGTGCCAGCAGCGGCGAAAGTGGACCAGATACGCAGTATTTT. It yields the protein CASSGESGPDTQYF.

The chain has TRBV5-8 and TRBJ2-3, with 9 bases aligning to TRBD2. V dropped 5 bases and J dropped 2; count of bases not matched to a gene: 6. This CDR3 contains 15 residues. CDR1 SGHTS and CDR2 YDEGEE come from the germline V gene. The CDR3 region has the DNA TGTGCCAGCAGTTTGATAGCGGGAGCCACAGATACGCAGTATTTT. As protein: CASSLIAGATDTQYF. Full variable domain (missing parts from reference TRBV5-8 and TRBJ2-3): EAGVTQSPTHLIKTRGQQATLRCSPISGHTSVYWYQQALGLGLQFLLWYDEGEERNRGNFPPRFSGRQFPNYSSELNVNALELEDSALYLCASSLIAGATDTQYFGPGTRLTVL.

CDR3 DNA: TGTGCCAGCAGCGCGCTGGGGACAGGGGGCGGAAACACCATATATTTT. It specifies CASSALGTGGGNTIYF. This chain connects TRBV7-8 to TRBJ1-3, with 12 bases aligning to TRBD1. The length of the CDR3 is 16 residues. Germline V gene sequence: CDR1 SGHVS, CDR2 FQNEAQ. J was trimmed by 4 bases and V by 5 bases; bases with no gene match: 6.

The chain carries TRBV5-1 and TRBJ1-1; no definite D call. Germline-derived CDR1 and CDR2 are SGHRS and YFSETQ. Trimming removed 3 bases from V and 11 bases from J, with 17 bases in between. This CDR3 is 13 amino acids long. The CDR3 spells CASSSVTGDVAFF. The CDR3, as DNA: TGCGCCAGCAGCTCCGTGACCGGGGATGTTGCTTTCTTT.

V is TRBV5-6 and J is TRBJ2-3; D remains unclear. Looked up from germline, CDR1 is SGHDT and CDR2 is YYEEEE. The ends were cut back, 4 bases at V and 2 bases at J, with 11 bases in the middle. The CDR3 is 14 amino acids. The CDR3 DNA follows: TGTGCCAGCAGCAGGGTTGAGGTCACAGATACGCAGTATTTT. Its protein product is CASSRVEVTDTQYF.

The chain employs TRBV6-5 and TRBJ1-6; the D gene is possibly TRBD1 (5 bases). The CDR3 totals 13 residues. The germline V and J ends were trimmed by 6 bases and 7 bases, with 10 bases remaining between them. Germline V gene sequence: CDR1 MNHEY, CDR2 SVGAGI. The CDR3 sequence is CASRGGSNSPLHF. The CDR3 region has the DNA TGTGCCAGCAGGGGGGGATCAAATTCACCCCTCCACTTT.

The chain uses TRBV5-1 and TRBJ2-7, with D possibly being TRBD1 or TRBD2 (5 bases each). Trimming pared 0 bases from V and 3 bases from J, leaving 10 bases between. The length of the CDR3 is 14 residues. Germline-derived CDR1 and CDR2 are SGHRS and YFSETQ. This chain's CDR3 is CASSLEAGSYEQYV. The CDR3 DNA follows: TGCGCCAGCAGCTTGGAAGCAGGGAGCTACGAGCAGTACGTC.

The CDR3 sequence is CASSSGQGNSYEQYV. For the CDR3, the DNA is TGTGCCAGCAGTTCTGGACAGGGGAACTCCTACGAGCAGTACGTC. The chain employs TRBV6-5 and TRBJ2-7; 9 bases align to TRBD1. The V gene's germline CDR1 is MNHEY and CDR2 SVGAGI. Losses at the gene ends were 4 bases for V and 0 bases for J; bases not matched to a gene: 4. The CDR3 sequence is 15 residues long.

V is TRBV23-1 and J is TRBJ1-6; unclear D gene. Being an ORF, TRBV23-1 has a function that is uncertain. The CDR3 covers 19 residues. V lost 1 base, J lost 1 base, and 17 bases lay in between. CDR3 loop: CASSQFTDPGCSYNSPLHF. In DNA form, the CDR3 reads TGCGCCAGCAGTCAATTCACAGATCCCGGTTGTTCCTATAATTCACCCCTCCACTTT.

This chain connects TRBV28 to TRBJ1-4; TRBD1 aligns across 7 bases. CDR3 length: 16 residues. CDR1 MDHEN and CDR2 SYDVKM come from the germline V gene. V gave up 3 bases and J gave up 5 bases; unmatched junction bases: 9. This CDR3 reads CASSLYGTVKNEKLFF. In DNA, the CDR3 is TGTGCCAGCAGTTTGTACGGGACAGTAAAAAATGAAAAACTGTTTTTT. Complete variable domain (other parts from reference TRBV28 and TRBJ1-4): DVKVTQSSRYLVKRTGEKVFLECVQDMDHENMFWYRQDPGLGLRLIYFSYDVKMKEKGDIPEGYSVSREKKERFSLILESASTNQTSMYLCASSLYGTVKNEKLFFGSGTQLSVL.

DNA for the CDR3: TGTGCCAGCAGTTTGGAGCTAGGCCTTGAGTACTTC. Amino acids: CASSLELGLEYF. V and J are TRBV12-3 or TRBV12-4 and TRBJ2-7; no reliable D call. V lost 3 bases and J lost 11, with 14 bases in between. The CDR3 has 12 amino acids.

The chain uses TRBV11-3 and TRBJ2-2; D possibly corresponds to TRBD1 (5 bases). Trimming left V 4 bases short and J 0 bases short, with 9 bases between. The CDR3 loop spans 15 amino acids. Germline CDR1 SGHNT, CDR2 YENEEA. The CDR3 coding sequence is TGTGCCAGCAGCTATCAGGGCCCGAACACCGGGGAGCTGTTTTTT. It is translated as CASSYQGPNTGELFF.

V and J are TRBV30 and TRBJ1-5, with D maybe TRBD1 (6 bases). The germline V and J ends were trimmed by 1 base and 6 bases, with 16 bases remaining between them. The germline gives CDR1 GTSNPN, CDR2 SVGIG (reference sequence). This CDR3 is built from 15 residues. The CDR3 DNA reads TGTGCCTGGAGTGGAAGAGGGGGAAATTTTCAGCCCCAGCATTTT. It encodes CAWSGRGGNFQPQHF.

J is TRBJ1-4 and V is TRBV28; D not certain. V was shortened by 3 bases and J by 2 bases, with 13 bases between the two germline ends. CDR3 size: 16 residues. CDR1 is MDHEN, CDR2 SYDVKM, per germline. The CDR3 is CASSFERRHTNEKLFF. CDR3 nucleotides: TGTGCCAGCAGTTTTGAGAGGAGACACACTAATGAAAAACTGTTTTTT. Combining the CDR3 with reference TRBV28 and TRBJ1-4 gives the whole variable domain DVKVTQSSRYLVKRTGEKVFLECVQDMDHENMFWYRQDPGLGLRLIYFSYDVKMKEKGDIPEGYSVSREKKERFSLILESASTNQTSMYLCASSFERRHTNEKLFFGSGTQLSVL.

J is TRBJ2-5 and V is TRBV6-2 or TRBV6-3, with TRBD2 identical over 8 bases. Germline V gene data show CDR1 as MNHEY and CDR2 as SVGEGT. The V gene end was trimmed by 4 bases and the J gene end by 11 bases; junction bases not matched to a gene: 12. This CDR3 is 14 amino acids long. CDR3 region: CASSSSHQSGSQYF. The CDR3 coding sequence is TGTGCCAGCAGTTCCTCCCACCAAAGCGGGAGTCAGTACTTC.

The V and J genes are TRBV20-1 and TRBJ2-2; TRBD1 aligns across 9 bases. With 3 bases clipped from V and 4 bases from J, the junction kept 3 bases outside the gene matches. CDR1 and CDR2 from the germline V gene are DFQATT and SNEGSKA (reference sequence). The CDR3 runs to 14 residues. The DNA of the CDR3 is TGCAGTGCTAGTTCGACAGGGGGCACCGGGGAGCTGTTTTTT. It yields the protein CSASSTGGTGELFF.

The CDR3 region is CAISPRDIYNEQFF. The CDR3 DNA is TGTGCCATCTCCCCCAGGGACATCTACAATGAGCAGTTCTTC. The chain links TRBV10-3 to TRBJ2-1; possibly TRBD1 for D (6 bases). This CDR3 is 14 amino acids long. CDR1 and CDR2 (germline): ENHRY, SYGVKD. The ends were cut back, 8 bases at V and 3 bases at J, with 14 bases in the middle.

The CDR3, as DNA: TGTGCCATCAGTGGCGCAAATGAGCAGTTCTTC. Its protein product is CAISGANEQFF. The chain links TRBV10-3 to TRBJ2-1; D not certain. The germline gives CDR1 ENHRY, CDR2 SYGVKD. This CDR3 has 11 amino acids. The V end was cut by 4 bases, the J end by 7 bases, with 5 bases between.

The chain has TRBV5-1 and TRBJ2-1; no firm D call. This CDR3 comprises 12 residues. Germline lookup yields CDR1 SGHRS and CDR2 YFSETQ. V was trimmed by 0 bases and J by 7 bases, leaving 5 bases between them. This CDR3 reads CASSLGVNEQFF. CDR3 nucleotides: TGCGCCAGCAGCTTGGGAGTAAATGAGCAGTTCTTC. Variable domain in full (rest from reference TRBV5-1 and TRBJ2-1): KAGVTQTPRYLIKTRGQQVTLSCSPISGHRSVSWYQQTPGQGLQFLFEYFSETQRNKGNFPGRFSGRQFSNSRSEMNVSTLELGDSALYLCASSLGVNEQFFGPGTRLTVL.

As DNA, the CDR3 is TGCGCCAGCACCCCCGACGGCAGGGGTAATTCACCCCTCCACTTT. Its protein product is CASTPDGRGNSPLHF. V and J are TRBV5-1 and TRBJ1-6, with a tentative D call TRBD1 (6 bases). CDR1 and CDR2 from the germline V gene are SGHRS and YFSETQ. This CDR3 contains 15 residues. V was cut by 6 bases and J by 6 bases, with 16 bases left in between.

The V gene is TRBV6-5, the J gene TRBJ1-1, with 7 bases fitting TRBD1. V was pared by 0 bases and J by 0 bases, with 1 base of the junction left unmatched. The CDR3 totals 15 residues. Germline V gives CDR1 MNHEY, CDR2 SVGAGI. CDR3 protein: CASSYSTGLNTEAFF. CDR3 nucleotide sequence: TGTGCCAGCAGTTACTCGACAGGGTTGAACACTGAAGCTTTCTTT.

This clone has just a few counts. The rearrangement links TRBV18 to TRBJ2-1; D uncertain. Germline V CDR1 and CDR2: KGHSH, LQKENI. Trimming left V 4 bases short and J 0 bases short, with 10 bases between. The CDR3 loop spans 15 amino acids. CDR3 sequence (DNA): TGTGCCAGCTCACTGGACCGAAGCTCCTACAATGAGCAGTTCTTC. Protein product: CASSLDRSSYNEQFF.